The rows below give T cell receptor beta chains drawn from one sample of a study of OX40 agonist ivuxolimab in advanced cancers. Sequenced by immunoSEQ multiplex PCR; TCRdb stores in-frame clones only, minus some. The sample yields 61,000 or so clones, 80% to 85% seen once. Specimen: CD4+ or CD8+ T cells sorted from blood, collected in a trial of the OX40 agonist ivuxolimab. The receptors were sampled from an adult with an advanced solid tumor such as melanoma, head and neck, liver or kidney cancer. The CDR3 runs from the conserved cysteine through the conserved F or W. D genes are given only for firm matches. Clone size is not always given. Where it is, it says once, few, many or a class for expanded clones.

v_gene	d_gene	j_gene	abundance	CDR3aa	CDR3nt
TRBV5-1	TRBD1	TRBJ2-7	few	CASSGSGQGYEQYF	TGCGCCAGCAGCGGCTCGGGACAGGGCTACGAGCAGTACTTC
TRBV15	.	TRBJ1-1	.	CATSTPTVNTFF	TGTGCCACCAGCACTCCGACAGTTAATACTTTCTTT
TRBV30	.	TRBJ1-2	once	CAWSVLGAVGYTF	TGTGCCTGGAGTGTTTTGGGGGCGGTTGGCTACACCTTC
TRBV19	.	TRBJ1-6	.	CASSTSGTINSPLHF	TGTGCCAGTAGTACCTCCGGGACAATTAATTCACCCCTCCACTTT
TRBV11-1	TRBD1	TRBJ2-1	.	CASSLAQGAFDEQFF	TGTGCCAGCAGCTTAGCACAGGGGGCGTTCGATGAGCAGTTCTTC
TRBV5-1	.	TRBJ1-6	.	CASSPDVRVTYNSPLHF	TGCGCCAGCAGCCCCGACGTCCGGGTAACCTATAATTCACCCCTCCACTTT
TRBV19	TRBD2	TRBJ2-2	once	CASSRGGTGELFF	TGTGCCAGTAGTCGGGGGGGCACCGGGGAGCTGTTTTTT
TRBV7-2	TRBD2	TRBJ2-1	.	CASKSGGRYNEQFF	TGTGCCAGCAAAAGCGGGGGCCGCTACAATGAGCAGTTCTTC
TRBV4-1	.	TRBJ2-5	.	CASSQEQWDVGTQYF	TGCGCCAGCAGCCAAGAACAATGGGACGTGGGGACCCAGTACTTC
TRBV7-2	TRBD1	TRBJ2-5	.	CASSLNRGRETQYF	TGTGCCAGCAGCTTAAACAGGGGGAGGGAGACCCAGTACTTC
TRBV30	.	TRBJ1-5	.	CAWSVHVEGNQPQHF	TGTGCCTGGAGTGTACACGTGGAGGGCAATCAGCCCCAGCATTTT
TRBV6-6	.	TRBJ2-5	.	CASSYSSQGREETQYF	TGTGCCAGCAGTTACTCGAGCCAGGGAAGAGAAGAGACCCAGTACTTC
TRBV27	.	TRBJ2-7	.	CASSSRDEQYF	TGTGCCAGCAGTTCCAGGGACGAGCAGTACTTC
TRBV9	TRBD2	TRBJ2-3	.	CASSARVAGGTDTQYF	TGTGCCAGCAGCGCCCGGGTAGCGGGGGGCACAGATACGCAGTATTTT
TRBV21-1	.	TRBJ1-5	.	CASSKVCVNQPQHF	TGTGCCAGCAGCAAGGTATGCGTAAATCAGCCCCAGCATTTT
TRBV2	TRBD1	TRBJ1-2	.	CASSVSRGDYGYTF	TGTGCCAGCAGTGTTTCCAGGGGGGACTATGGCTACACCTTC
TRBV5-1	TRBD1	TRBJ1-2	few	CASSLTGQGDGYTF	TGCGCCAGCAGCTTGACCGGACAGGGAGATGGCTACACCTTC
TRBV11-1	TRBD1	TRBJ1-6	.	CASSPAGGVNSPLHF	TGTGCCAGCAGCCCGGCAGGGGGCGTGAATTCACCCCTCCACTTT
TRBV7-3	.	TRBJ2-1	.	CASSSQGANEQFF	TGTGCCAGCAGCTCACAGGGAGCCAATGAGCAGTTCTTC
TRBV5-4	TRBD1	TRBJ2-7	.	CASSPDRGWAGEQYF	TGTGCCAGCAGCCCGGACAGGGGCTGGGCAGGCGAGCAGTACTTC
TRBV30	.	TRBJ2-3	.	CAWSTGQTKADTQYF	TGTGCCTGGAGTACCGGGCAGACTAAGGCAGATACGCAGTATTTT
TRBV28	TRBD1	TRBJ2-1	.	CASSLQGDNEQFF	TGTGCCAGCAGTTTACAGGGGGACAATGAGCAGTTCTTC
TRBV6-5	.	TRBJ2-6	.	CASSFLSGANVLTF	TGTGCCAGCAGTTTTCTCTCTGGGGCCAACGTCCTGACTTTC
TRBV6-5	TRBD2	TRBJ2-5	.	CASSYSGLPEETQYF	TGTGCCAGCAGTTACTCGGGACTACCAGAAGAGACCCAGTACTTC
TRBV19	.	TRBJ1-5	.	CASKGGVQPSNQPQHF	TGTGCCAGTAAAGGGGGTGTACAGCCTAGCAATCAGCCCCAGCATTTT
TRBV5-5	.	TRBJ2-3	.	CASSPTPGVSTDTQYF	TGTGCCAGCAGCCCCACCCCGGGGGTCAGCACAGATACGCAGTATTTT
TRBV19	.	TRBJ1-2	.	CASSRQVIAYGYTF	TGTGCCAGTAGCCGACAGGTCATAGCCTATGGCTACACCTTC
TRBV6-1	.	TRBJ2-5	.	CASSRMDPRKETQYF	TGTGCCAGCAGTAGAATGGACCCACGTAAAGAGACCCAGTACTTC
TRBV6-1	TRBD1	TRBJ2-1	.	CASSEWTGMVGEQFF	TGTGCCAGCAGTGAGTGGACAGGGATGGTGGGTGAGCAGTTCTTC
TRBV5-1	TRBD2	TRBJ2-3	.	CASSLASSGGPRDTQYF	TGCGCCAGCAGCTTGGCGTCGTCGGGGGGGCCGAGAGATACGCAGTATTTT
TRBV7-6	TRBD2	TRBJ2-3	once	CASSPNSGPSTDTQYF	TGTGCCAGCAGCCCCAATAGCGGGCCTAGCACAGATACGCAGTATTTT
TRBV11-3	.	TRBJ1-2	.	CASSLDPIYEGYTF	TGTGCCAGCAGCTTAGATCCTATTTATGAAGGCTACACCTTC
TRBV4-2	TRBD1	TRBJ1-5	.	CASSHRDRGSDQPQHF	TGTGCCAGCAGCCACCGGGACAGGGGTTCAGATCAGCCCCAGCATTTT
TRBV10-3	TRBD2	TRBJ2-1	.	CAISVETSGGNEQFF	TGTGCCATCAGTGTCGAGACTAGCGGGGGGAATGAGCAGTTCTTC
TRBV10-3	.	TRBJ1-5	.	CAISEREQRAQHF	TGTGCCATCAGTGAGAGGGAACAAAGGGCCCAGCATTTT
TRBV10-1	TRBD2	TRBJ2-3	.	CASSMTGPKRGAGTDTQYF	TGCGCCAGCAGTATGACCGGGCCGAAGCGGGGCGCTGGCACAGATACGCAGTATTTT
TRBV7-6	.	TRBJ2-7	.	CASSLTGGRLEQYF	TGTGCCAGCAGCTTAACGGGGGGCAGGCTCGAGCAGTACTTC
TRBV6-6	.	TRBJ1-2	.	CASSSQGSGYTF	TGTGCCAGCAGTTCACAGGGCAGCGGCTACACCTTC
TRBV5-1	.	TRBJ1-2	.	CASSLGSSNYGYTF	TGCGCCAGCAGCTTGGGCAGTTCTAACTATGGCTACACCTTC
TRBV6-6	TRBD2	TRBJ2-7	.	CASSRLAVYEQYF	TGTGCCAGCAGTCGGCTAGCGGTCTACGAGCAGTACTTC
TRBV11-3	.	TRBJ2-7	.	CASSLGAPTAYEQYF	TGTGCCAGCAGCTTAGGGGCACCTACCGCTTACGAGCAGTACTTC